The 10 T cell receptor beta chains in this list originate from one sample, sequenced in a study of pediatric ulcerative colitis. The repertoire was sequenced with immunoSEQ multiplex PCR; TCRdb's copy has only in-frame clones and lacks some. The sample records around 64,000 clones, roughly 90% being singletons. Sequenced: blood. All receptors come from a boy between 10 and 17 years old with severe ulcerative colitis.

The chain joins TRBV29-1 to TRBJ1-2, with D unclear. Germline V CDR1 and CDR2: SQVTM, ANQGSEA. This CDR3 contains 13 residues. Trimming removed 6 bases at V and 1 base at J, with 12 bases between. CDR3 in DNA: TGCAGCGTGGATTCGGACGGTAACTATGGCTACACCTTC. Its translation: CSVDSDGNYGYTF. The whole variable domain, filled in from reference TRBV29-1 and TRBJ1-2, reads SAVISQKPSRDICQRGTSLTIQCQVDSQVTMMFWYRQQPGQSLTLIATANQGSEATYESGFVIDKFPISRPNLTFSTLTVSNMSPEDSSIYLCSVDSDGNYGYTFGSGTRLTVV.

V usage is TRBV28 and J usage is TRBJ1-1; 11 bases match TRBD1. The CDR3 loop spans 16 amino acids. The V gene's germline CDR1 is MDHEN and CDR2 SYDVKM. After removal of 5 bases from V and 2 bases from J, the junction contained 7 bases not matched to a gene. The CDR3 bases are TGTGCCAGCAGTCCACCCGGGACAGGGGGTAACACTGAAGCTTTCTTT. It specifies CASSPPGTGGNTEAFF.

The chain couples TRBV11-2 to TRBJ2-7; D tentatively reads TRBD1 or TRBD2 (5 bases each). Germline CDR1 reads SGHAT; CDR2 reads FQNNGV. The CDR3 spans 17 residues. With 2 bases removed from V and 3 bases from J, the gap between germline ends came to 20 bases. CDR3 coding DNA: TGTGCCAGCAGCTTAAGGGGAACACCGGGACCTAACTACGAGCAGTACTTC. This encodes CASSLRGTPGPNYEQYF.

The chain couples TRBV7-2 to TRBJ2-7, with 7 bases matching TRBD2. This CDR3 region has 14 residues. V trimming: 1 base; J trimming: 4 bases; junction bases outside the gene matches: 4. Germline V gene sequence: CDR1 SGHTA, CDR2 FQGNSA. The CDR3 region is CASSLDRGGYEQYF. Written as DNA, the CDR3 is TGTGCCAGCAGCTTAGATCGGGGAGGGTACGAGCAGTACTTC.

This chain connects TRBV27 to TRBJ2-1; the match to TRBD2 covers 11 bases. The ends lost 5 bases at V and 6 bases at J; junction bases unmatched: 3. Germline lookup yields CDR1 MNHEY and CDR2 SMNVEV (reference sequence). The CDR3 is made up of 14 amino acids. This CDR3 reads CASSPSGRINEQFF. The DNA for the CDR3 is TGTGCCAGCAGTCCTAGCGGGAGGATCAATGAGCAGTTCTTC.

V gene TRBV10-2 combines with J gene TRBJ2-2, with 7 bases matching TRBD1. The V gene's germline CDR1 is WSHSY and CDR2 SAAADI. The CDR3 totals 15 residues. The junction had 7 bases not matched to a gene; V was cut back by 7 bases and J by 2 bases. The CDR3 spells CASKTDRDNTGELFF. CDR3 bases: TGCGCCAGCAAAACCGACAGGGACAACACCGGGGAGCTGTTTTTT.

The chain joins TRBV12-5 to TRBJ2-2; D unresolved. Germline CDR1 is LGHNT and CDR2 is FRNRAP. The germline V and J ends were trimmed by 1 base and 7 bases, with 19 bases remaining between them. The CDR3 consists of 17 residues. The CDR3, as DNA: TGTGCTAGTGGTTTGGGGACGTGGGCCATCGAGGACGGGGAGCTGTTTTTT. This gives the protein CASGLGTWAIEDGELFF.

The chain has TRBV7-9 and TRBJ2-2, with D tentatively TRBD2 (5 bases). The V end was cut by 6 bases, the J end by 8 bases, with 10 bases between. This CDR3 is 12 amino acids long. Germline CDR1 reads SEHNR; CDR2 reads FQNEAQ (reference sequence). CDR3 protein: CASSRGPGELFF. CDR3 coding DNA: TGTGCCAGCAGTAGAGGGCCGGGGGAGCTGTTTTTT.

This chain links TRBV20-1 with TRBJ2-1, with unresolved D. The germline gives CDR1 DFQATT, CDR2 SNEGSKA (reference sequence). V shed 1 base and J shed 8 bases, with 6 bases lying between them. The CDR3 spans 11 residues. The CDR3 DNA reads TGCAGTGCTAGAGCCTGGGATGAGCAGTTCTTC. Amino acid sequence: CSARAWDEQFF.

This chain uses TRBV6-6 with TRBJ2-1, with TRBD1 as a possible D gene (7 bases). The CDR3 contains 13 residues. V gave up 7 bases and J gave up 9 bases, with 16 bases separating them. From germline, CDR1 is MNHNY and CDR2 SVGAGI (reference sequence). The CDR3 is CASTERQGGEQFF. CDR3 sequence (DNA): TGTGCCAGCACCGAAAGACAGGGAGGTGAGCAGTTCTTC.